This paragraph reports one TCR beta chain. Its antigen is unknown. The data were obtained in a study of PD-1 blockade in classical Hodgkin lymphoma. Overall study results and limits: Repertoire difference causes, possibly disease activity or prior therapy, remain undefined. Baseline diversity in complete responders resembled that of newly diagnosed patients.

V was pared by 0 bases and J by 6 bases, with 16 bases between. This CDR3 has 15 residues. The germline V gene has CDR1 SGHKS and CDR2 YYEKEE (reference sequence). Every patient relapsed after autologous stem cell transplantation, and brentuximab vedotin exposure varied. Responses achieved at best were complete response, partial response or progressive disease. Produced via immunoSEQ multiplex PCR; TCRdb's table is partial and in-frame only. This sample yields over 15,000 clones, of which approximately 84% are seen a single time; roughly 6.4% belongs to the top ten. This specimen was peripheral blood mononuclear cells (PBMCs), taken at baseline. The V call is TRBV5-5, the J call TRBJ2-7, with D tentatively TRBD1 or TRBD2 (5 bases each). This receptor was taken from a human donor with classical Hodgkin lymphoma. The CDR3 reads CASSLVPRDVREQYF. In DNA, the CDR3 is TGTGCCAGCAGCTTGGTTCCCAGGGACGTTCGCGAGCAGTACTTC.